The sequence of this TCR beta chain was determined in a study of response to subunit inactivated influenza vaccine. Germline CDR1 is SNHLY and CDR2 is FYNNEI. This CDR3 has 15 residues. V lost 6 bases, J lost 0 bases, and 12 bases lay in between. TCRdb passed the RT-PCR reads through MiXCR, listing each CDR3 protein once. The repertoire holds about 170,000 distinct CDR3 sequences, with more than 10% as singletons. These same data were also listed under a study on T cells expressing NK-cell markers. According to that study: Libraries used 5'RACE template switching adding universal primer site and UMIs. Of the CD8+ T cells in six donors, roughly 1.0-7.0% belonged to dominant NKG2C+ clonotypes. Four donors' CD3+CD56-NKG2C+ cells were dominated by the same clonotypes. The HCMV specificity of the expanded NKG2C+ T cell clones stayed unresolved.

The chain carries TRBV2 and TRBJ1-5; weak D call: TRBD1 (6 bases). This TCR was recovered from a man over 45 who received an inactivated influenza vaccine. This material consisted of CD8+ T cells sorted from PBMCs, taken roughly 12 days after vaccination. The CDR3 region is CASSPGTISNQPQHF. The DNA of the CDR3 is TGTGCCAGCAGCCCCGGGACAATTAGCAATCAGCCCCAGCATTTT.